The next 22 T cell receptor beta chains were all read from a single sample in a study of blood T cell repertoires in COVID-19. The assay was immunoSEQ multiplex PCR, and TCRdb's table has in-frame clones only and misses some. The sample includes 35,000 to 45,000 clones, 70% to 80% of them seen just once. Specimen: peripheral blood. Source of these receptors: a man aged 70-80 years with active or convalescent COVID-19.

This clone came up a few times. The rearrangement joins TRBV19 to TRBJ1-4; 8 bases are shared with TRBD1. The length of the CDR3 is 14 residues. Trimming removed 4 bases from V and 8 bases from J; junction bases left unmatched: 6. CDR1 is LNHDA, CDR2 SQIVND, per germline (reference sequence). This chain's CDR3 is CASSRQGNFEKLFF. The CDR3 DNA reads TGTGCCAGTAGTAGACAGGGGAATTTCGAAAAACTGTTTTTT.

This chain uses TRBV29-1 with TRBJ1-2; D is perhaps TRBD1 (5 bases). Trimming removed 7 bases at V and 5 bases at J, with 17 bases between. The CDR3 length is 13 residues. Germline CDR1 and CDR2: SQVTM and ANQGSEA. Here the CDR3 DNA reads TGCAGCGCGTTTCGCAGGGTGGAGTATGGCTACACCTTC. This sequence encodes CSAFRRVEYGYTF.

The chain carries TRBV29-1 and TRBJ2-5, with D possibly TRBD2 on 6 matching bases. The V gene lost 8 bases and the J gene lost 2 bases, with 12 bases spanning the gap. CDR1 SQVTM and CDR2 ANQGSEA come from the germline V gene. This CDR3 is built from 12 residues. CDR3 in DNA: TGCAGCTTCGACGGGAGTCAAGAGACCCAGTACTTC. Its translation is CSFDGSQETQYF.

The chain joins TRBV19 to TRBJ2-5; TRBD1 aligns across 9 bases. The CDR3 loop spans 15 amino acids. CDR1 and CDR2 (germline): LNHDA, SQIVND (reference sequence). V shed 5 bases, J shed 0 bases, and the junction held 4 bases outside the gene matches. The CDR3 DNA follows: TGTGCCAGTAGTCCGCGGGACAGGGACCAAGAGACCCAGTACTTC. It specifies CASSPRDRDQETQYF.

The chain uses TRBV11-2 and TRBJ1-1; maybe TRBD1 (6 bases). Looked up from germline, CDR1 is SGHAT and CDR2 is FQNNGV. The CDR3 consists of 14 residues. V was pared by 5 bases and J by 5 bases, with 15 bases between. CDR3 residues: CASSHPQQGTEAFF. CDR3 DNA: TGTGCCAGCAGCCACCCCCAGCAGGGGACTGAAGCTTTCTTT.

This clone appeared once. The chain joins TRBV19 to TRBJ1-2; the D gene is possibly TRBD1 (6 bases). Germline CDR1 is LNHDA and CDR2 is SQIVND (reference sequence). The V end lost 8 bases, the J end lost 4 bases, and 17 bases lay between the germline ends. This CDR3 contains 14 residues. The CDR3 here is CASSTGPLSYGYTF. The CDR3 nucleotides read TGTGCCAGTTCGACAGGTCCACTTTCCTATGGCTACACCTTC.

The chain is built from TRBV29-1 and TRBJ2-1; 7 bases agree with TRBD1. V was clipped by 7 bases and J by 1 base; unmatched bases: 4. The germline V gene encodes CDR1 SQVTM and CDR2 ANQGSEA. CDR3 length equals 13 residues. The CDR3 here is CSAMGQSYNEQFF. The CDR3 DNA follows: TGCAGCGCGATGGGACAGTCCTACAATGAGCAGTTCTTC.

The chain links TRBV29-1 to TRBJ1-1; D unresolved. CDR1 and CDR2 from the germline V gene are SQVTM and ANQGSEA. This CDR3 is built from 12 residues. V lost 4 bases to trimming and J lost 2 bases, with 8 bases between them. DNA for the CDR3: TGCAGCGTTGCGAAGCCTAACACTGAAGCTTTCTTT. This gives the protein CSVAKPNTEAFF.

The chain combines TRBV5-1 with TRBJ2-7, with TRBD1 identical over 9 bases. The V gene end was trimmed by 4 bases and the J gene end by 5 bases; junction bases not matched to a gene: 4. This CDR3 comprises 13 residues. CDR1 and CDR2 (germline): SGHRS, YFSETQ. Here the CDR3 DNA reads TGCGCCAGCAGCCTGGACAGGGGCCACGAGCAGTACTTC. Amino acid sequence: CASSLDRGHEQYF.

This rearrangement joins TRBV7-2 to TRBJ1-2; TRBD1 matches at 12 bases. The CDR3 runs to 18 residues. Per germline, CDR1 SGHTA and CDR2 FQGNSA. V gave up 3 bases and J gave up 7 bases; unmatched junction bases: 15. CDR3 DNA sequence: TGTGCCAGCAGCTTCGGGACAGGGGGCTTTACTCTAACTATTGGCTACACCTTC. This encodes CASSFGTGGFTLTIGYTF.

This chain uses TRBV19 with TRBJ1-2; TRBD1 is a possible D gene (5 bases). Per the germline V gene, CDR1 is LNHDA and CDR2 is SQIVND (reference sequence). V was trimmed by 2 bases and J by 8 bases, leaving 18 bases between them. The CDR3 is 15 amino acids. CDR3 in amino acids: CASSIKGSGGRGYTF. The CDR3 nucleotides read TGTGCCAGTAGTATAAAGGGGAGTGGAGGGCGAGGCTACACCTTC.

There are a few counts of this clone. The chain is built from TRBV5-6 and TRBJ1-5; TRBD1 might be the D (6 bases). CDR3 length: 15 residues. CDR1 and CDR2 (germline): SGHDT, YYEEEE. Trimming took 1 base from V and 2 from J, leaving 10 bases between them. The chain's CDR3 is CASSLYSGGNQPQHF. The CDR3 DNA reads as TGTGCCAGCAGCTTGTATTCAGGGGGCAATCAGCCCCAGCATTTT. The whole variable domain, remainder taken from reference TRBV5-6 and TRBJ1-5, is DAGVTQSPTHLIKTRGQQVTLRCSPKSGHDTVSWYQQALGQGPQFIFQYYEEEERQRGNFPDRFSGHQFPNYSSELNVNALLLGDSALYLCASSLYSGGNQPQHFGDGTRLSIL.

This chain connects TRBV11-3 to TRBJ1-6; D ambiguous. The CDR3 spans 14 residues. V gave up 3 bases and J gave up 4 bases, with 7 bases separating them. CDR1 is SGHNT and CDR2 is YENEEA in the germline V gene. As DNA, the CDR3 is TGTGCCAGCAGCTTCTCCAGATATAATTCACCCCTCCACTTT. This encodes CASSFSRYNSPLHF.

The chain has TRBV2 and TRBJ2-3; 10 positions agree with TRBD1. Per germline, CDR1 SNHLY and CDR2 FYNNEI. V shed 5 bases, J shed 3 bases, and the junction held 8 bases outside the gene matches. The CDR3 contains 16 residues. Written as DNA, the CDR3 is TGTGCCAGCAGTAACCGACAGGGGGCAGGGACAGATACGCAGTATTTT. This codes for CASSNRQGAGTDTQYF. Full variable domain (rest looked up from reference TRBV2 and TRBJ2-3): EPEVTQTPSHQVTQMGQEVILRCVPISNHLYFYWYRQILGQKVEFLVSFYNNEISEKSEIFDDQFSVERPDGSNFTLKIRSTKLEDSAMYFCASSNRQGAGTDTQYFGPGTRLTVL.

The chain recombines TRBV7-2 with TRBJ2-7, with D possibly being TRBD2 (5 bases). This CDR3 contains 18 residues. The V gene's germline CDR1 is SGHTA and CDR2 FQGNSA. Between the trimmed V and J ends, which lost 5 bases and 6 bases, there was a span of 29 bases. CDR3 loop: CASSVRASLLASRSEQYF. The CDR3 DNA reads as TGTGCCAGCAGCGTTAGGGCGTCACTCCTAGCTAGCCGGTCCGAGCAGTACTTC.

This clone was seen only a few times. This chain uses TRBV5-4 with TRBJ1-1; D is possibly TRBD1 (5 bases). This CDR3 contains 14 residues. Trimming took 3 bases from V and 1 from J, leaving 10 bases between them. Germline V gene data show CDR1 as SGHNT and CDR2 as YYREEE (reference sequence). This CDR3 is CASSWAGKNTEAFF. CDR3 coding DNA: TGTGCCAGCAGCTGGGCAGGGAAGAACACTGAAGCTTTCTTT. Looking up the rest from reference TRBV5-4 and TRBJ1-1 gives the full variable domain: ETGVTQSPTHLIKTRGQQVTLRCSSQSGHNTVSWYQQALGQGPQFIFQYYREEENGRGNFPPRFSGLQFPNYSSELNVNALELDDSALYLCASSWAGKNTEAFFGQGTRLTVV.

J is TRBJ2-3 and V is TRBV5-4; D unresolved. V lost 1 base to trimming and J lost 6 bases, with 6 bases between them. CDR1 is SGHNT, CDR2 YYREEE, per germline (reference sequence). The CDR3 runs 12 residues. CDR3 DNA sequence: TGTGCCAGCAGCTTGTGGGCTGATACGCAGTATTTT. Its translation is CASSLWADTQYF.

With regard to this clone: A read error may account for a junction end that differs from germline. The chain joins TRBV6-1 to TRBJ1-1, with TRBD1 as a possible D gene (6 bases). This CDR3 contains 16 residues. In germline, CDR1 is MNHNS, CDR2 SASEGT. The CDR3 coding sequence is TGTGCCAGCAGTGGTCCAGGGGTCTTGGGGAACCCTGAAGCTTTCTTT. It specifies CASSGPGVLGNPEAFF.

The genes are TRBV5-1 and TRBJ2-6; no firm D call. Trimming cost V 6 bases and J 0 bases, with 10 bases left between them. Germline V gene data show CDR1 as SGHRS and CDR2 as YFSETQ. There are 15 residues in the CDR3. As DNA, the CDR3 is TGCGCCAGCACAGACAAGGTCTCTGGGGCCAACGTCCTGACTTTC. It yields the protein CASTDKVSGANVLTF.

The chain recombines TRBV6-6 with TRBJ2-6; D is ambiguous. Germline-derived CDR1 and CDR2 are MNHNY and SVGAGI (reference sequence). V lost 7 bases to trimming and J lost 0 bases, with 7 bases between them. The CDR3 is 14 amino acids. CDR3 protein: CASTSLSGANVLTF. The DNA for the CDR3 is TGTGCCAGCACAAGCCTCTCTGGGGCCAACGTCCTGACTTTC.

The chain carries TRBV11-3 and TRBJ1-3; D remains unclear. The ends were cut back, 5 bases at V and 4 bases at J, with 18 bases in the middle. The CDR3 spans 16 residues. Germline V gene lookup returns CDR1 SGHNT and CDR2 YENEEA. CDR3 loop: CASSIGVGLSGNTIYF. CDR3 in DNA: TGTGCCAGCAGCATCGGGGTAGGGCTTTCCGGAAACACCATATATTTT.

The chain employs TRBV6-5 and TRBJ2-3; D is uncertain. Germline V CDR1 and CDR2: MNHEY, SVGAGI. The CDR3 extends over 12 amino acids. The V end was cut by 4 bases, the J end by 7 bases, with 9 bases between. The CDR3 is CASSLPQNTQYF. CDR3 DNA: TGTGCCAGCAGTTTACCTCAGAATACGCAGTATTTT.